A selection of T cell receptor beta chains follows, all from one sample in a study of T-cell memory formation after mild COVID-19. TCRdb analysed the 5' RACE reads with MiXCR anew, one entry per CDR3 protein. The sample records 360,000 or so distinct CDR3 sequences, around 30% being singletons. The sample was PBMCs or a T cell subset sorted from them (not recorded which). The receptors were gathered from an adult woman who had mild COVID-19 (a few samples of this study predate the infection). Cell type and time point are not known. CDR3s include the opening cysteine and the closing phenylalanine or tryptophan. The D gene is left open where the match is weak. Clone size, where shown, is once, few, many, or a class for clones that have expanded.

v_call	d_call	j_call	clone_size	cdr3_nt	cdr3_aa
TRBV4-1	.	TRBJ2-3	.	TGCGCCAGCAGCCAAGGTGCAGGGTGGACAGATACGCAGTATTTT	CASSQGAGWTDTQYF
TRBV9	.	TRBJ2-7	.	TGTGCCAGCAGCGCAAGCAGCGCCGAAGGATGGGAGCAGTACTTC	CASSASSAEGWEQYF
TRBV6-1	TRBD2	TRBJ2-1	.	TGTGCCAGCAGTAGAGGGTCGGGGGGTCCCTACAATGAGCAGTTCTTC	CASSRGSGGPYNEQFF
TRBV20-1	TRBD2	TRBJ2-7	few	TGCAGTGCCCCTAGCGGGAGTAGAGACGAGCAGTACTTC	CSAPSGSRDEQYF
TRBV29-1	.	TRBJ2-7	.	TGCAGCGTTGAAAGCCGGAAGTTGAAGTACTTC	CSVESRKLKYF
TRBV7-9	.	TRBJ2-3	.	TGTGCCAGCAGCTCACGCCGGACAGGCGGGGGCACAGATACGCAGTATTTT	CASSSRRTGGGTDTQYF
TRBV24-1	TRBD2	TRBJ2-1	.	TGTGCCACCAGTGATATTGGGCTAGCGGGAGGGACCTACAATGAGCAGTTCTTC	CATSDIGLAGGTYNEQFF
TRBV24-1	.	TRBJ1-2	.	TGTGCCACCAGTGAACACACAGGGAGGGGCTACACCTTC	CATSEHTGRGYTF
TRBV9	.	TRBJ1-2	.	TGTGCCAGCAGCGTCCAGGAAGAGTATGGCTACACCTTC	CASSVQEEYGYTF
TRBV7-8	TRBD1	TRBJ1-2	few	TGTGCCAGCAGCTTCGACCCCAGGGGGCGAAGCTATGGCTACACCTTC	CASSFDPRGRSYGYTF
TRBV7-8	.	TRBJ1-1	few	TGTGCCAGCAGCTCCCTTAGGGGGAACACTGAAGCTTTCTTT	CASSSLRGNTEAFF
TRBV12-3/TRBV12-4	TRBD1	TRBJ2-2	.	TGTGCCAGCAGTCTCAACAGGGGAAGGGTCACCGGGGAGCTGTTTTTT	CASSLNRGRVTGELFF
TRBV11-1	TRBD2	TRBJ2-7	.	TGTGCCAGCAGGAAGACAGCGGGAGGGCCGGGGGAGCAGTACTTC	CASRKTAGGPGEQYF
TRBV24-1	.	TRBJ1-4	few	TGTGCCACCAGTGGCGGGACATTTCCTGAAAAACTGTTTTTT	CATSGGTFPEKLFF
TRBV6-4	TRBD2	TRBJ2-3	few	TGTGCCAGCAGTGCGCTAGCGGGGGCCACAGATACGCAGTATTTT	CASSALAGATDTQYF
TRBV6-5	TRBD1	TRBJ1-2	.	TGTGCCAGCAGTTACCGGACAGGGGATTTCGACTATGGCTACACCTTC	CASSYRTGDFDYGYTF
TRBV5-1	TRBD2	TRBJ2-5	few	TGCGCCAGCAGACAGGGACTAGCGGGAGTGGAGACCCAGTACTTC	CASRQGLAGVETQYF
TRBV7-9	.	TRBJ2-3	.	TGTGCCAGCATCCAGCGGTCCACAGATACGCAGTATTTT	CASIQRSTDTQYF
TRBV7-2	.	TRBJ2-2	.	TGTGCCAGCAGCTTAGCGAGTACAACGAACACCGGGGAGCTGTTTTTT	CASSLASTTNTGELFF
TRBV7-3	TRBD2	TRBJ2-3	few	TGTGCCAGCAGCTTGAGAGGCGGGGGGGCCGCAGATACGCAGTATTTT	CASSLRGGGAADTQYF
TRBV11-2	.	TRBJ2-5	.	TGTGCCAGCAGCAAGGGACTGTCACAAGAGACCCAGTACTTC	CASSKGLSQETQYF
TRBV12-3/TRBV12-4	.	TRBJ2-2	.	TGTGCCAGCAGTCCGAGGACGAACACCGGGGAGCTGTTTTTT	CASSPRTNTGELFF
TRBV21-1	.	TRBJ1-1	.	TGTGCCAGCAGCAAACCCGGCACCGGGGGGAGACAAGGTCCGAACACTGAAGCTTTCTTT	CASSKPGTGGRQGPNTEAFF
TRBV5-1	.	TRBJ2-2	few	TGCGCCAGCAGCCGGGTAGCGGTGAACACCGGGGAGCTGTTTTTT	CASSRVAVNTGELFF
TRBV27	TRBD2	TRBJ2-7	.	TGTGCCAGCAGTTTATACCTAGCGGGCGAGCAGTACTTC	CASSLYLAGEQYF
TRBV10-2	TRBD2	TRBJ2-2	.	TGCGCCAGCCGCGACGGGGGGGCGAACACCGGGGAGCTGTTTTTT	CASRDGGANTGELFF
TRBV5-1	.	TRBJ2-7	many	TGCGCCAGCAGCTTGGCCGCCGGCAGCTCCTACGAGCAGTACTTC	CASSLAAGSSYEQYF
TRBV5-1	.	TRBJ1-3	few	TGCGCCAGCAGTATCGGAATCTCTGGAAACACCATATATTTT	CASSIGISGNTIYF
TRBV11-2	.	TRBJ2-7	.	TGTGCCAGCAGCTTACGGAGGGGGCTGTACGAGCAGTACTTC	CASSLRRGLYEQYF
TRBV7-6	TRBD2	TRBJ2-2	.	TGTGCCAGCAGCTTAGTGTCGCGGGAGCGAGGCACCGGGGAGCTGTTTTTT	CASSLVSRERGTGELFF
TRBV7-2	.	TRBJ2-7	few	TGTGCCAGCAGCTTAGAAATAGGGGGCGAGCAGTACTTC	CASSLEIGGEQYF
TRBV2	.	TRBJ1-3	.	TGTGCCAGCAGTCAGGGTGCCTCTGGAAACACCATATATTTT	CASSQGASGNTIYF
TRBV11-2	.	TRBJ2-3	.	TGTGCCAGAAGCTTGGGACTGTTCACAGATACGCAGTATTTT	CARSLGLFTDTQYF
TRBV24-1	.	TRBJ2-7	.	TGTGCCACCAGTGATTCGGGCGGAATCTACGAGCAGTACTTC	CATSDSGGIYEQYF
TRBV7-8	TRBD1	TRBJ1-4	.	TGTGCCAGCAGCAGAGACAGGGGGCAAGAAGAAAAACTGTTTTTT	CASSRDRGQEEKLFF
TRBV5-1	TRBD1	TRBJ2-5	few	TGCGCCAGCAGCTTGGTGGGGGACAGGGCAGAGACCCAGTACTTC	CASSLVGDRAETQYF
TRBV25-1	TRBD2	TRBJ2-2	.	TGTGCCAGCAGCGCCGGGACTAGCGGAGACACCGGGGAGCTGTTTTTT	CASSAGTSGDTGELFF
TRBV7-3	.	TRBJ1-1	.	TGTGCCAGCAGCTTAGACCGGGGAGCAGAAGCTTTCTTT	CASSLDRGAEAFF
TRBV20-1	TRBD2	TRBJ2-1	.	TGCAGTGCTAGAGAGCTAGCGGGGGGATCCTACAATGAGCAGTTCTTC	CSARELAGGSYNEQFF
TRBV20-1	.	TRBJ2-5	few	TGCAGGCTGGGCGGGGTAGAGACCCAGTACTTC	CRLGGVETQYF
TRBV4-1	TRBD2	TRBJ2-7	.	TGCGCCAGCAGCCAAGTTTCCCTAGCGGGAAAGGGTGGGCCCTACGAGCAGTACTTC	CASSQVSLAGKGGPYEQYF
TRBV5-1	.	TRBJ2-7	many	TGCGCCAGCAGCTTCGACAGCTACGAGCAGTACTTC	CASSFDSYEQYF
TRBV18	.	TRBJ2-5	.	TGTGCCAGCTCATATTTCCGGACGAAGACCCAGTACTTC	CASSYFRTKTQYF
TRBV5-1	.	TRBJ2-7	.	TGCGCCAGCAGCTTGGCCAACAAGGGTCACGAGCAGTACTTC	CASSLANKGHEQYF
TRBV20-1	TRBD1	TRBJ1-1	few	TGCAGTGCTCCAAGGACAGGGGCGGGGACTGAAGCTTTCTTT	CSAPRTGAGTEAFF
TRBV3-1	TRBD2	TRBJ2-7	few	TGTGCCAGCAGCCCCGGAGAGGGAGGGTACGAGCAGTACTTC	CASSPGEGGYEQYF
TRBV7-3	.	TRBJ2-2	few	TGTGCCAGCAGCTTAACACGAAACACCGGGGAGCTGTTTTTT	CASSLTRNTGELFF
TRBV9	.	TRBJ1-5	few	TGTGCCAGCAGCGCTAGACTTAATCAGCCCCAGCATTTT	CASSARLNQPQHF
TRBV5-1	TRBD2	TRBJ2-1	few	TGCGCCAGCAGCTTGAGTGTAGCGGCGGGAGTCGAGCAGTTCTTC	CASSLSVAAGVEQFF
TRBV27	.	TRBJ2-7	.	TGTGCCAGCGGGGCTAGGCAGAACGAGCAGTACTTC	CASGARQNEQYF